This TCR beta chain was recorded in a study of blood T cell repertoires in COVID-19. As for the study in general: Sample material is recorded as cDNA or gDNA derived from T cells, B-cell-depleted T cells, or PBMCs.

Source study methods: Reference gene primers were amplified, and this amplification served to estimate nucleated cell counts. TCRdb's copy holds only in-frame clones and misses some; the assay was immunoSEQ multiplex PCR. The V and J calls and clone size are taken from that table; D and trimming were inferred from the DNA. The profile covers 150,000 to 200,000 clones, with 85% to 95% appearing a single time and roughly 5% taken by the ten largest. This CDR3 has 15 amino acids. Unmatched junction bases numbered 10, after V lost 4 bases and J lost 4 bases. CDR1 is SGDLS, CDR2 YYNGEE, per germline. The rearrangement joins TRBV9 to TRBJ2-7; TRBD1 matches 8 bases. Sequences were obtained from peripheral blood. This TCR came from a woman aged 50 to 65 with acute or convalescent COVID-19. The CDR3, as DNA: TGTGCCAGCAGCCCGTCACCGGGACAGGATTACGAGCAGTACTTC. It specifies CASSPSPGQDYEQYF.